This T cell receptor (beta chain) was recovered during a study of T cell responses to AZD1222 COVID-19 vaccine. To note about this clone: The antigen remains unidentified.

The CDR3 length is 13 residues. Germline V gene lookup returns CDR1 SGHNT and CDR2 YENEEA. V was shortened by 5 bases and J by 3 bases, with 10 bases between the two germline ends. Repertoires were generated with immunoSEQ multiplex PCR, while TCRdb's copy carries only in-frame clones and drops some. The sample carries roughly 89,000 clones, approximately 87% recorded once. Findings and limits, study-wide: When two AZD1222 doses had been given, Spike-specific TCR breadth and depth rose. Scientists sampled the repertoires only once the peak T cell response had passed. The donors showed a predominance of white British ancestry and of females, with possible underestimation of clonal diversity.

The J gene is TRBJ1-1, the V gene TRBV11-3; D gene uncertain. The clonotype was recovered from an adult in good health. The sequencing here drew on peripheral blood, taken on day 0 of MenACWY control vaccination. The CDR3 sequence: CASSPAEDTEAFF. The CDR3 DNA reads TGTGCCAGCAGCCCTGCAGAAGACACTGAAGCTTTCTTT.